These 18 T cell receptor beta chains were all obtained from the same sample, sequenced in a study of CD8+ T cells in alopecia areata. Indicated treatment: oral pan-JAK inhibitor, 5-10 mg twice daily. Sequencing templates came from extracted RNA that was reverse transcribed into cDNA. Assay: immunoSEQ multiplex PCR; the TCRdb copy retains only in-frame clones and omits some. Among some 190,000 clones listed, approximately 50% were seen once. The sample consisted of CD8+ T cells sorted from blood, taken around week 53, from a patient treated with tofacitinib. These TCRs come from a human donor with alopecia areata.

V gene TRBV5-4 combines with J gene TRBJ2-2, with D unclear. V was cut by 2 bases and J by 5 bases, with 7 bases left in between. The germline V gene has CDR1 SGHNT and CDR2 YYREEE (reference sequence). The CDR3 consists of 13 residues. CDR3 DNA: TGTGCCAGCAGCTTCGGCCGGACCGGGGAGCTGTTTTTT. Its translation is CASSFGRTGELFF.

The V and J genes are TRBV11-2 and TRBJ2-7, with D maybe TRBD1 (6 bases). The germline V gene has CDR1 SGHAT and CDR2 FQNNGV. Between the trimmed V and J ends, which lost 5 bases and 7 bases, there was a span of 21 bases. The CDR3 spans 15 residues. DNA of the CDR3: TGTGCCAGCAGCCGAATCCGGGACATCCCGCCGGAGCAGTACTTC. It yields the protein CASSRIRDIPPEQYF.

J is TRBJ2-7 and V is TRBV11-2; 7 bases match TRBD1. The CDR3 has 15 amino acids. Germline CDR1 is SGHAT and CDR2 is FQNNGV. Trimming at V came to 0 bases and at J to 2 bases, leaving 4 bases not matched to a gene. This CDR3 is CASSLEGTAAYEQYF. The CDR3 nucleotides read TGTGCCAGCAGCTTAGAAGGGACAGCCGCCTACGAGCAGTACTTC.

The genes are TRBV2 and TRBJ1-2; unclear D gene. Germline CDR1 SNHLY, CDR2 FYNNEI. CDR3 size: 13 residues. V was cut by 4 bases and J by 8 bases, with 14 bases left in between. CDR3 in amino acids: CASSAWPRQGYTF. CDR3 in DNA: TGTGCCAGCAGTGCGTGGCCGCGACAAGGCTACACCTTC.

In this sample, this clone turned up once. This rearrangement joins TRBV4-1 to TRBJ1-2, with D unresolved. Trimming stripped 0 bases from V and 2 bases from J, with 10 bases between. Looked up from germline, CDR1 is MGHRA and CDR2 is YSYEKL. The CDR3 spans 15 residues. Here the CDR3 DNA reads TGCGCCAGCAGCCAAGACCCCGGGATAAACTATGGCTACACCTTC. This gives the protein CASSQDPGINYGYTF.

The chain recombines TRBV29-1 with TRBJ2-2; D gene unclear. The germline V gene has CDR1 SQVTM and CDR2 ANQGSEA. V lost 6 bases to trimming and J lost 0 bases, with 8 bases between them. The CDR3 covers 13 residues. CDR3 amino acids: CSVRASNTGELFF. CDR3 sequence (DNA): TGCAGCGTCCGGGCCTCGAACACCGGGGAGCTGTTTTTT.

This chain connects TRBV9 to TRBJ2-7, with a possible D match to TRBD1 (6 bases). The V and J ends lost 0 bases and 3 bases respectively, with 13 bases between them. CDR1 and CDR2 (germline): SGDLS, YYNGEE. CDR3 length: 15 residues. DNA for the CDR3: TGTGCCAGCAGCGTAGCCCAGGGGATGAACTACGAGCAGTACTTC. This sequence encodes CASSVAQGMNYEQYF.

The chain uses TRBV27 and TRBJ1-2; 7 nucleotides agree with TRBD1. V was pared by 4 bases and J by 5 bases, with 4 bases of the junction left unmatched. Germline CDR1 is MNHEY and CDR2 is SMNVEV (reference sequence). The CDR3 loop spans 13 amino acids. CDR3 sequence (DNA): TGTGCCAGCAGTTCCCAGGGGGGATATGGCTACACCTTC. Its translation: CASSSQGGYGYTF.

V is TRBV7-8 and J is TRBJ2-3, with D perhaps being TRBD1 or TRBD2 (5 bases each). This CDR3 region has 16 residues. Germline-derived CDR1 and CDR2 are SGHVS and FQNEAQ. Trimming pared 5 bases from V and 0 bases from J, leaving 15 bases between. This chain's CDR3 is CASSHGTETSTDTQYF. The CDR3 region has the DNA TGTGCCAGCAGCCACGGGACGGAGACTAGCACAGATACGCAGTATTTT.

This clone was picked up one time. J is TRBJ2-5 and V is TRBV5-1, with D hard to call. Germline V gene sequence: CDR1 SGHRS, CDR2 YFSETQ. The CDR3 runs 13 residues. Between the trimmed V and J ends, which lost 5 bases and 1 base, there was a span of 9 bases. CDR3 sequence (DNA): TGCGCCAGCAGTCGAGCGTCCCAAGAGACCCAGTACTTC. Its protein product is CASSRASQETQYF.

The chain recombines TRBV4-3 with TRBJ2-1; D might be TRBD1 (5 bases). V was trimmed by 1 base and J by 10 bases, leaving 26 bases between them. This CDR3 is 18 amino acids long. Germline CDR1 reads LGHNA; CDR2 reads YSLEER. The CDR3 spells CASSQATPTVLGDWEQFF. The CDR3 DNA is TGCGCCAGCAGCCAAGCAACCCCGACAGTATTGGGTGACTGGGAGCAGTTCTTC.

The chain has TRBV5-6 and TRBJ2-3; D gene unclear. The V gene lost 2 bases and the J gene lost 8 bases, with 18 bases spanning the gap. The germline V gene encodes CDR1 SGHDT and CDR2 YYEEEE. CDR3 size: 15 residues. CDR3 DNA sequence: TGTGCCAGCAGCTTTGGCAGCCTAAATGATGGTACGCAGTATTTT. This translates into CASSFGSLNDGTQYF.

This chain links TRBV30 with TRBJ1-2, with D possibly TRBD1 on 5 matching bases. Germline V CDR1 and CDR2: GTSNPN, SVGIG (reference sequence). The CDR3 consists of 12 residues. The CDR3 protein is CATSQGSYGYTF. CDR3 nucleotides: TGTGCTACGAGTCAGGGTTCCTATGGCTACACCTTC.

This sequence joins TRBV2 and TRBJ2-3; 7 nucleotides match TRBD1. The CDR3 totals 15 residues. Per germline, CDR1 SNHLY and CDR2 FYNNEI. V lost 3 bases to trimming and J lost 5 bases; unmatched junction nucleotides: 8. The DNA of the CDR3 is TGTGCCAGCAGTGATCTCGGACAGGTCGGAGATACGCAGTATTTT. This translates into CASSDLGQVGDTQYF.

The V gene is TRBV7-9, the J gene TRBJ2-7, with D possibly being TRBD1 or TRBD2 (5 bases each). Germline V CDR1 and CDR2: SEHNR, FQNEAQ (reference sequence). Trimming removed 8 bases at V and 2 bases at J, with 7 bases between. This CDR3 region has 11 residues. Here the CDR3 reads CASVGAYEQYF. The CDR3 region has the DNA TGTGCCAGCGTGGGGGCCTACGAGCAGTACTTC.

The V gene is TRBV5-6, the J gene TRBJ1-1; TRBD1 aligns across 7 bases. This CDR3 has 13 amino acids. From germline, CDR1 is SGHDT and CDR2 YYEEEE. The V segment lost 2 bases and the J segment 3 bases; nucleotides outside the gene matches: 1. The CDR3 sequence: CASSFDRDTEAFF. The CDR3 coding sequence is TGTGCCAGCAGCTTCGACAGGGACACTGAAGCTTTCTTT.

This clone was detected only a few times. The gene calls are TRBV6-5 and TRBJ2-1, with a tentative D call TRBD1 (6 bases). Per the germline V gene, CDR1 is MNHEY and CDR2 is SVGAGI. CDR3 length: 11 amino acids. The ends were cut back, 6 bases at V and 10 bases at J, with 10 bases in the middle. This CDR3 is CASSPGTEQFF. The DNA for the CDR3 is TGTGCCAGCAGCCCCGGGACAGAGCAGTTCTTC.

The chain joins TRBV25-1 to TRBJ2-3, with D unclear. CDR3 length equals 13 residues. V lost 3 bases and J lost 4, with 8 bases in between. Germline CDR1 is MGHDK and CDR2 is SYGVNS. As DNA, the CDR3 is TGTGCCAGCAGTGATCCCCTAGCAGATACGCAGTATTTT. Amino acid sequence: CASSDPLADTQYF.